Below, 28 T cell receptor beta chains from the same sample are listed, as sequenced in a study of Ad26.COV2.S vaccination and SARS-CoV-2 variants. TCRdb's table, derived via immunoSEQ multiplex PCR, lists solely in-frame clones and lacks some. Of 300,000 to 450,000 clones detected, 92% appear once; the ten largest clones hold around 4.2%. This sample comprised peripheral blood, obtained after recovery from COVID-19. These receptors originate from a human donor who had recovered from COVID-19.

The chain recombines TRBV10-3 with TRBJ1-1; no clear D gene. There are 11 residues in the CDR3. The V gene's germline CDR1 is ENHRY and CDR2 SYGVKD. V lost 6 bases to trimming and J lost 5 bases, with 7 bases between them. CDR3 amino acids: CAIRGLTEAFF. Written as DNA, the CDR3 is TGTGCCATCAGGGGCTTGACTGAAGCTTTCTTT.

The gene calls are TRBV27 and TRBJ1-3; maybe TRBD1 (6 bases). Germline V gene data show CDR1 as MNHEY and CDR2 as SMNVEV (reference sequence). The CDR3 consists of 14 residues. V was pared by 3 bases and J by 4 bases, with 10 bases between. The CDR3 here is CASSFRGAGNTIYF. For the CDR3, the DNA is TGTGCCAGCAGTTTTCGGGGGGCCGGAAACACCATATATTTT.

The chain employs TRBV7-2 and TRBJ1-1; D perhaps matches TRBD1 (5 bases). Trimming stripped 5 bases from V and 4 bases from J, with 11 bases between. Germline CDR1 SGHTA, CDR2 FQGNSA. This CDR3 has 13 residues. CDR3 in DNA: TGTGCCAGCAGCCGGGGGGGGAGCACTGAAGCTTTCTTT. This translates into CASSRGGSTEAFF.

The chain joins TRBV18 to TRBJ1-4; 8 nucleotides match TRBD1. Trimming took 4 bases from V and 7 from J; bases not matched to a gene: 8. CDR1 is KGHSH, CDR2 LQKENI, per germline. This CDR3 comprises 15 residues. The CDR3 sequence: CASSQSTGGVEKLFF. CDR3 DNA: TGTGCCAGCTCACAATCCACAGGGGGAGTTGAAAAACTGTTTTTT.

The CDR3, as DNA: TGTGCCAGCAGGCCACAAAGCGGGGGGTATCACACCGGGGAGCTGTTTTTT. Amino acid sequence: CASRPQSGGYHTGELFF. The chain employs TRBV3-1 (or the pseudogene TRBV3-2) and TRBJ2-2, with 9 bases fitting TRBD2. CDR1 and CDR2 (germline): LGHDT, YNNKEL (reference sequence). J gave up 3 bases and V 6 bases, and 11 bases lay outside the gene matches. This CDR3 has 17 amino acids.

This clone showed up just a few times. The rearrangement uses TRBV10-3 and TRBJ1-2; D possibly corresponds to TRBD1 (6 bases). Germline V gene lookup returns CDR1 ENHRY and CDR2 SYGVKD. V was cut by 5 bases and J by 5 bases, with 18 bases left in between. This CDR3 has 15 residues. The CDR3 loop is CAISSQGGASYGYTF. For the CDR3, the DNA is TGTGCCATCAGTTCCCAAGGGGGGGCGAGTTATGGCTACACCTTC.

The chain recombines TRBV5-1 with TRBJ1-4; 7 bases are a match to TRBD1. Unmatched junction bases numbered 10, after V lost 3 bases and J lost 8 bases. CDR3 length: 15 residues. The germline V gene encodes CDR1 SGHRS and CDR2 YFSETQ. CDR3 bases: TGCGCCAGCAGCTCACAGGGGAACCTTGGGGAAAAACTGTTTTTT. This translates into CASSSQGNLGEKLFF.

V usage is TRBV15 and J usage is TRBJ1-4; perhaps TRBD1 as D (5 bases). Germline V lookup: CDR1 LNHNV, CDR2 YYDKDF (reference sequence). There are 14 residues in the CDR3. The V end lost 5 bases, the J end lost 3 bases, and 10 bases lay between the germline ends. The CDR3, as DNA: TGTGCCACCAGCTGGAGGGGAGCTAATGAAAAACTGTTTTTT. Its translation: CATSWRGANEKLFF.

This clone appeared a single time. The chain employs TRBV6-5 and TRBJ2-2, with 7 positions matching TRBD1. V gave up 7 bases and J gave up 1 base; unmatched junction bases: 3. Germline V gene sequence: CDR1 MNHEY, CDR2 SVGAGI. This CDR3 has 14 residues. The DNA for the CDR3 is TGTGCCAGCACCTGGACAGGGAACACCGGGGAGCTGTTTTTT. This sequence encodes CASTWTGNTGELFF.

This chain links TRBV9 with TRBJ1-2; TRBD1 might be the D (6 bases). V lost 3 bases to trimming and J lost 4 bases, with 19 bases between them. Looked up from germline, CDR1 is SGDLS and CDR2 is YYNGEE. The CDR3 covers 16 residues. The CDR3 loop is CASSGRPHQGTYGYTF. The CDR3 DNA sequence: TGTGCCAGCAGCGGTAGACCGCACCAGGGGACCTATGGCTACACCTTC.

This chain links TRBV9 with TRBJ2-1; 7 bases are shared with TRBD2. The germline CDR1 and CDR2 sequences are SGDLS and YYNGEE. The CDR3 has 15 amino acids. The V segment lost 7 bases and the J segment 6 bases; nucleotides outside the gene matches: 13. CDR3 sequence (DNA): TGTGCCAGCGCGGCTAGCGGTGGGTCAAGCAATGAGCAGTTCTTC. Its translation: CASAASGGSSNEQFF.

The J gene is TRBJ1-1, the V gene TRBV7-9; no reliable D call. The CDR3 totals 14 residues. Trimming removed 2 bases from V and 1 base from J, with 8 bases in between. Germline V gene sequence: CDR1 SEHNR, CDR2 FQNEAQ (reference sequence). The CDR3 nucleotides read TGTGCCAGCAGCTTAAGTAAGGGGAACACTGAAGCTTTCTTT. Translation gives CASSLSKGNTEAFF.

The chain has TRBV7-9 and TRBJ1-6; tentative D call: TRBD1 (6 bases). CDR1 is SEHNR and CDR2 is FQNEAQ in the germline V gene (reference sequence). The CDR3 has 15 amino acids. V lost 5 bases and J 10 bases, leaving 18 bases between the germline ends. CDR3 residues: CASSPSLAGESPLHF. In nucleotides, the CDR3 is TGTGCCAGCAGCCCATCCCTGGCAGGGGAGTCACCCCTCCACTTT.

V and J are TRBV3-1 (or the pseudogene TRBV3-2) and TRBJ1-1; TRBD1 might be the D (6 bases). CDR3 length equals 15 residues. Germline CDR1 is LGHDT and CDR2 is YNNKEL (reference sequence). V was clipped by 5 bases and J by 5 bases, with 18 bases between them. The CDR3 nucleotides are TGTGCCAGCAGCTCATCTGGGACACTAGGAACTGAAGCTTTCTTT. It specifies CASSSSGTLGTEAFF.

CDR3 bases: TGTGCCAGCAGCCTTGGGGACAGAAACACTGAAGCTTTCTTT. It is translated as CASSLGDRNTEAFF. The V and J genes are TRBV28 and TRBJ1-1, with TRBD1 matching 7 bases. CDR3 length equals 14 residues. Germline V lookup: CDR1 MDHEN, CDR2 SYDVKM. Trimming took 6 bases from V and 2 from J; bases not matched to a gene: 6.

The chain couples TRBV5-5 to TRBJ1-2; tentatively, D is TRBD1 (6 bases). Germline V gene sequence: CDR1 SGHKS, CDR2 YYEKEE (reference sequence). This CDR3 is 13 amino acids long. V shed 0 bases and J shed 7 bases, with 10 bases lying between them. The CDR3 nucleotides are TGTGCCAGCAGCTTGGGTCAGGGGCCTGGCTACACCTTC. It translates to CASSLGQGPGYTF.

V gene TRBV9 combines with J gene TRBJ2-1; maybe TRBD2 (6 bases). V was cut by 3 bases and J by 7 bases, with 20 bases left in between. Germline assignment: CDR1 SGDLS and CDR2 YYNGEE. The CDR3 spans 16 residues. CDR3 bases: TGTGCCAGCAGCGCGCCCTGGAGGGTAGAAGAAAATGAGCAGTTCTTC. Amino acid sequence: CASSAPWRVEENEQFF.

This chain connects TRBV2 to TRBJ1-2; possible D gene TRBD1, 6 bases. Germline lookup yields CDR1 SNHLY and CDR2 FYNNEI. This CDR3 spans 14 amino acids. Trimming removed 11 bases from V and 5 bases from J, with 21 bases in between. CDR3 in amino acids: CACYPTSGEYGYTF. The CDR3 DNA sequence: TGTGCCTGTTACCCCACCTCAGGGGAATATGGCTACACCTTC.

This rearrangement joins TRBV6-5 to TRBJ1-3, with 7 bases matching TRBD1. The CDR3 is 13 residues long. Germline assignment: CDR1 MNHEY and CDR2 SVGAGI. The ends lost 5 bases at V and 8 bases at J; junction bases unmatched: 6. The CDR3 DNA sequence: TGTGCCAGCAGTCGGACCAGGGGGGACACCATATATTTT. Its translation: CASSRTRGDTIYF.

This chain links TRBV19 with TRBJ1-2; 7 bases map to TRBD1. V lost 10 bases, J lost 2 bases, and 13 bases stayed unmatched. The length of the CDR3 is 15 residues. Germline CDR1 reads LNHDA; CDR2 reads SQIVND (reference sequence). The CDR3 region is CATSTRGQMNYGYTF. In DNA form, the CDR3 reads TGTGCCACCTCAACTAGGGGACAGATGAACTATGGCTACACCTTC.

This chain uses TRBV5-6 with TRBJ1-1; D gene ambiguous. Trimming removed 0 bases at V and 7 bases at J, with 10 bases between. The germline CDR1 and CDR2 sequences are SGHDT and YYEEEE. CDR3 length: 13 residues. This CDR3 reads CASSLVSTVEAFF. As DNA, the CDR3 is TGTGCCAGCAGCTTGGTTTCGACCGTTGAAGCTTTCTTT.

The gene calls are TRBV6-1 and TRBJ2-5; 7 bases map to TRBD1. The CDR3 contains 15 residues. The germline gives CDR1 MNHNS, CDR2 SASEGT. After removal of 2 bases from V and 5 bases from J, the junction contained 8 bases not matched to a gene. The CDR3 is CASSERGTAGETQYF. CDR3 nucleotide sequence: TGTGCCAGCAGTGAACGAGGGACAGCTGGGGAGACCCAGTACTTC.

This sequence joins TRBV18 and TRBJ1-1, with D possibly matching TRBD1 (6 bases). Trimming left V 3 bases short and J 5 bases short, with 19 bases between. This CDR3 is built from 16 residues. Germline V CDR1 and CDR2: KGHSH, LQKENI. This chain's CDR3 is CASSPWDTRIGTEAFF. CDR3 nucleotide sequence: TGTGCCAGCTCACCTTGGGACACCCGAATTGGGACTGAAGCTTTCTTT.

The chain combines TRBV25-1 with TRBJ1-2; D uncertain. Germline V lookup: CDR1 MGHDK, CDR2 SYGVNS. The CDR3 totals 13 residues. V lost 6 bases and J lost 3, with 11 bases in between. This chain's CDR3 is CASSRRNDYGYTF. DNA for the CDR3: TGTGCCAGCAGCCGAAGAAACGACTATGGCTACACCTTC.

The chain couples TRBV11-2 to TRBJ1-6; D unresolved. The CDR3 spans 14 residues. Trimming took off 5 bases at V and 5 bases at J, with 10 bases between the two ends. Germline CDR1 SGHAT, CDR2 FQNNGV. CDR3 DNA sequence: TGTGCCAGCAGCGAGGACCCTCATAATTCACCCCTCCACTTT. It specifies CASSEDPHNSPLHF.

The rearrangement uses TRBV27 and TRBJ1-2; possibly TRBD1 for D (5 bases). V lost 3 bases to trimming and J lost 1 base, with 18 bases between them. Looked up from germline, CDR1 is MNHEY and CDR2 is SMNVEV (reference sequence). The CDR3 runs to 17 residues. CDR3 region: CASSFYGAGRFNYGYTF. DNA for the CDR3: TGTGCCAGCAGTTTTTACGGCGCAGGGCGGTTTAACTATGGCTACACCTTC.

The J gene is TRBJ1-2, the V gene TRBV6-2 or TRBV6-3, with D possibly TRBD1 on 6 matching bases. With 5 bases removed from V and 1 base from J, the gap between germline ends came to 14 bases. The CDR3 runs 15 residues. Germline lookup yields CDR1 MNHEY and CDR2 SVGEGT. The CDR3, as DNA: TGTGCCAGCAGTGGATCGGGCAGGGGTAACTATGGCTACACCTTC. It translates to CASSGSGRGNYGYTF.

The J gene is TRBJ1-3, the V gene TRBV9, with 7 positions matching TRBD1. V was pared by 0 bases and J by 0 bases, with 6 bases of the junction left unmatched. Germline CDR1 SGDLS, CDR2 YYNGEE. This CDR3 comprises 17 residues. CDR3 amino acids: CASSVDPGQSSGNTIYF. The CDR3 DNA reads TGTGCCAGCAGCGTAGACCCGGGACAGAGCTCTGGAAACACCATATATTTT.